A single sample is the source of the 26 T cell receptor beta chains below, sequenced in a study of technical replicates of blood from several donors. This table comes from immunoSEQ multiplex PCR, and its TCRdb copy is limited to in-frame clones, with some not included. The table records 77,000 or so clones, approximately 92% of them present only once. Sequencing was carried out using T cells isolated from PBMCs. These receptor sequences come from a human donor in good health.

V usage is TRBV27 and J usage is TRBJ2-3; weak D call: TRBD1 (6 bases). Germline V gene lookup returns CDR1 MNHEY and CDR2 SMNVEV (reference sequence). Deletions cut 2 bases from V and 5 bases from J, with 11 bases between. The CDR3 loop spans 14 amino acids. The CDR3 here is CASSLPTGQDTQYF. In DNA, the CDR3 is TGTGCCAGCAGTTTACCTACAGGGCAAGATACGCAGTATTTT.

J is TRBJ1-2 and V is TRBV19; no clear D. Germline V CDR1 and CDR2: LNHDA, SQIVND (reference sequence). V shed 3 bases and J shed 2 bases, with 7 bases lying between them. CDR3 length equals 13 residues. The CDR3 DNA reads TGTGCCAGTAGTATCGGGTTCAACTATGGCTACACCTTC. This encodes CASSIGFNYGYTF. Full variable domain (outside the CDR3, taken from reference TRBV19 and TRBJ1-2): DGGITQSPKYLFRKEGQNVTLSCEQNLNHDAMYWYRQDPGQGLRLIYYSQIVNDFQKGDIAEGYSVSREKKESFPLTVTSAQKNPTAFYLCASSIGFNYGYTFGSGTRLTVV.

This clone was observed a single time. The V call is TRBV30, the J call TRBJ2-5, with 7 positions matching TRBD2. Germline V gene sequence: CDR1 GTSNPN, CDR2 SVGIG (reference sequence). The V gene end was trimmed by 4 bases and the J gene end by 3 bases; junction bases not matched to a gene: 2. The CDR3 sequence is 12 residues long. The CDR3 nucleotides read TGTGCCTGGATCGGACTAGAAGAGACCCAGTACTTC. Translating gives CAWIGLEETQYF. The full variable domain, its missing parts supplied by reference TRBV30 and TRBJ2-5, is SQTIHQWPATLVQPVGSPLSLECTVEGTSNPNLYWYRQAAGRGLQLLFYSVGIGQISSEVPQNLSASRPQDRQFILSSKKLLLSDSGFYLCAWIGLEETQYFGPGTRLLVL.

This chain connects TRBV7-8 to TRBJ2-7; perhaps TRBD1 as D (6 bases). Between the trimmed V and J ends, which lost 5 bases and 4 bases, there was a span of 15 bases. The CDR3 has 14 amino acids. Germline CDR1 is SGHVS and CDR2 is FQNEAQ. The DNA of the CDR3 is TGTGCCAGCAGCGTAGAACAGGGCCTTTACGAGCAGTACTTC. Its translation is CASSVEQGLYEQYF.

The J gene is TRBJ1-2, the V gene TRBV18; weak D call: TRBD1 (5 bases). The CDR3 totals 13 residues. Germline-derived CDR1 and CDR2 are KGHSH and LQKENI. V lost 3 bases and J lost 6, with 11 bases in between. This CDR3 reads CASSPPQGDGYTF. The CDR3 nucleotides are TGTGCCAGCTCACCTCCTCAGGGTGATGGCTACACCTTC.

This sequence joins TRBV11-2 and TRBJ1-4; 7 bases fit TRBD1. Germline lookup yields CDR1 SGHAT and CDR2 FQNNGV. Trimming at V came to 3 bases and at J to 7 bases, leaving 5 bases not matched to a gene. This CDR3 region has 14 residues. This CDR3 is CASSFDREIEKLFF. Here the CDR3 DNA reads TGTGCCAGCAGCTTTGACAGGGAGATTGAAAAACTGTTTTTT. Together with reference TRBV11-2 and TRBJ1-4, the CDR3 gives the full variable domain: EAGVAQSPRYKIIEKRQSVAFWCNPISGHATLYWYQQILGQGPKLLIQFQNNGVVDDSQLPKDRFSAERLKGVDSTLKIQPAKLEDSAVYLCASSFDREIEKLFFGSGTQLSVL.

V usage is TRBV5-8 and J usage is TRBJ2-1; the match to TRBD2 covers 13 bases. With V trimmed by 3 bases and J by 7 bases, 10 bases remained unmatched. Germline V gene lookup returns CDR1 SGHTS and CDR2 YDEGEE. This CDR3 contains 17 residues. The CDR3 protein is CASSWTSGRVWGNEQFF. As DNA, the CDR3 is TGTGCCAGCAGCTGGACTAGCGGGAGAGTCTGGGGAAATGAGCAGTTCTTC.

This CDR3 reads CASTTDNEQFF. Here the CDR3 DNA reads TGTGCCAGCACTACCGACAATGAGCAGTTCTTC. The chain carries TRBV28 and TRBJ2-1; D not resolved. CDR1 and CDR2 (germline): MDHEN, SYDVKM. The CDR3 runs 11 residues. V lost 7 bases to trimming and J lost 5 bases, with 6 bases between them.

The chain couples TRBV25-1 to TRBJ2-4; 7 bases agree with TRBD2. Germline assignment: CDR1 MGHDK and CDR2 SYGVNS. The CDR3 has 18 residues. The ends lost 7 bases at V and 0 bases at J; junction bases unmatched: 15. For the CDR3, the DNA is TGTGCCAGCATTTTAGAGCGGGAAGGACCTGAAGCCAAAAACATTCAGTACTTC. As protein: CASILEREGPEAKNIQYF.

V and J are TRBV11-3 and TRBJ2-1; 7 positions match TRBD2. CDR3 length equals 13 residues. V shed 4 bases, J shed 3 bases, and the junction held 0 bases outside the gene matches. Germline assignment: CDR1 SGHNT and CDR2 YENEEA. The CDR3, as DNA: TGTGCCAGCAGCTCGGGAGGCTACAATGAGCAGTTCTTC. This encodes CASSSGGYNEQFF.

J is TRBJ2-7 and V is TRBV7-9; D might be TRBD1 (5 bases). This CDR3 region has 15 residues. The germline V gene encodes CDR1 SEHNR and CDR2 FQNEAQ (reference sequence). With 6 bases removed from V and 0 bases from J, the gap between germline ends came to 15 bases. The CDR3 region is CASSSGPISSYEQYF. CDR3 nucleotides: TGTGCCAGCAGTTCAGGGCCGATAAGCTCCTACGAGCAGTACTTC.

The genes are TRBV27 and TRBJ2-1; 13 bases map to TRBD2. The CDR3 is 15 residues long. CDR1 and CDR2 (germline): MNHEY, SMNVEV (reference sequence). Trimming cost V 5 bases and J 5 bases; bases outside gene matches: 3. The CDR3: CASSPGTSGNNEQFF. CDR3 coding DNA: TGTGCCAGCAGTCCCGGGACTAGCGGGAACAATGAGCAGTTCTTC.

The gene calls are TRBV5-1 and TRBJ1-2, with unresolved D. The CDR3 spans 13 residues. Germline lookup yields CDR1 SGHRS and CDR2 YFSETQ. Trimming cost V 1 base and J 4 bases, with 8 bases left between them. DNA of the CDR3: TGCGCCAGCAGCTTGTCCATGGCCTATGGCTACACCTTC. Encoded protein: CASSLSMAYGYTF.

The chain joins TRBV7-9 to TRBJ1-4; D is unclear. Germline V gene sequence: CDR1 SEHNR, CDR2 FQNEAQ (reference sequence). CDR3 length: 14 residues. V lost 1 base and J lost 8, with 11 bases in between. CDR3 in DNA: TGTGCCAGCAGCTTAGGTGCACAGTTCGAAAAACTGTTTTTT. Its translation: CASSLGAQFEKLFF.

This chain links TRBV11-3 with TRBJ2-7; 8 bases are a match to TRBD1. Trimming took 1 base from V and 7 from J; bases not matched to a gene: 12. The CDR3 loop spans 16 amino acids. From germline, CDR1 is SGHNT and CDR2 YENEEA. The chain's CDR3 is CASSLGVNLQGEEQYF. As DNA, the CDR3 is TGTGCCAGCAGCTTAGGAGTTAATCTACAGGGGGAAGAGCAGTACTTC.

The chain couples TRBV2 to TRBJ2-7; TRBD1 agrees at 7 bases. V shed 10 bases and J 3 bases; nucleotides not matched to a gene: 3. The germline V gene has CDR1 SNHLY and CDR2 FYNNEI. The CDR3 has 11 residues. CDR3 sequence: CATRQGYEQYF. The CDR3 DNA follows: TGTGCCACCAGACAGGGCTACGAGCAGTACTTC.

The CDR3, as DNA: TGTGCCAGCAGGTCTAGCGGGAGGGCGAACTACGAGCAGTACTTC. It is translated as CASRSSGRANYEQYF. The chain has TRBV28 and TRBJ2-7; 12 nucleotides align to TRBD2. V gave up 6 bases and J gave up 3 bases; unmatched junction bases: 6. Per the germline V gene, CDR1 is MDHEN and CDR2 is SYDVKM. The CDR3 has 15 residues.

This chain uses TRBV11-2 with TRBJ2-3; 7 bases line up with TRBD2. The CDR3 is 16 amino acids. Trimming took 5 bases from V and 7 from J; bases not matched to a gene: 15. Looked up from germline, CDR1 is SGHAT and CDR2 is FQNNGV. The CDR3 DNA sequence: TGTGCCAGCAGCCCTATATCTAGCGGTTTTCGGAATACGCAGTATTTT. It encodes CASSPISSGFRNTQYF.

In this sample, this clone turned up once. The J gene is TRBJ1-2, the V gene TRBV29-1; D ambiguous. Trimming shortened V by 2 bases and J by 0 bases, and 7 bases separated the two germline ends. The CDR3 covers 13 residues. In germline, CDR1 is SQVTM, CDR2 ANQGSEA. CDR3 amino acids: CSVEPGSNYGYTF. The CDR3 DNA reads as TGCAGCGTTGAACCAGGTTCTAACTATGGCTACACCTTC.

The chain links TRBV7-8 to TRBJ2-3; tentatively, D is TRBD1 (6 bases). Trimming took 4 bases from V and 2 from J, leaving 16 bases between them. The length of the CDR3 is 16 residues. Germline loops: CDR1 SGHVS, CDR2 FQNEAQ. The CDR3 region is CASSSVNQGSTDTQYF. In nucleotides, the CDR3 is TGTGCCAGCAGCTCCGTAAACCAGGGGTCCACAGATACGCAGTATTTT.

The CDR3 bases are TGTGCCAGCAGCTTTACAGGGACGAACACTGAAGCTTTCTTT. Its translation: CASSFTGTNTEAFF. The rearrangement uses TRBV7-9 and TRBJ1-1; D might be TRBD1 (6 bases). The CDR3 runs 14 residues. Germline CDR1 SEHNR, CDR2 FQNEAQ (reference sequence). V was pared by 3 bases and J by 1 base, with 9 bases between.

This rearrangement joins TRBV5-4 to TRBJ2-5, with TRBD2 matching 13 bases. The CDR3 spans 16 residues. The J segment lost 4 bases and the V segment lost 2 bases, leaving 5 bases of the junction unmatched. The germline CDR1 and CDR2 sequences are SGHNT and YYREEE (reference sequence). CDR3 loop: CASSFGLAGAGETQYF. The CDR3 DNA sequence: TGTGCCAGCAGCTTTGGACTAGCGGGAGCTGGAGAGACCCAGTACTTC. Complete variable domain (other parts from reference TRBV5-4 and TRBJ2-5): ETGVTQSPTHLIKTRGQQVTLRCSSQSGHNTVSWYQQALGQGPQFIFQYYREEENGRGNFPPRFSGLQFPNYSSELNVNALELDDSALYLCASSFGLAGAGETQYFGPGTRLLVL.

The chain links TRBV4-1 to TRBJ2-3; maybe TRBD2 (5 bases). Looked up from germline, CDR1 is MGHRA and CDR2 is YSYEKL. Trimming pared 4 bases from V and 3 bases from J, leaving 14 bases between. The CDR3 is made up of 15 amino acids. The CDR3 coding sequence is TGCGCCAGCAGCCCGGAGGCCTTCGGGACAGATACGCAGTATTTT. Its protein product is CASSPEAFGTDTQYF.

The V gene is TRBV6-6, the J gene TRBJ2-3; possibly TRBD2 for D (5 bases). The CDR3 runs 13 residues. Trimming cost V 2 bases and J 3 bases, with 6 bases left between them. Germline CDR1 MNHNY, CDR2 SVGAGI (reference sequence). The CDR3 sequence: CASSYGGTDTQYF. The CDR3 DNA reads TGTGCCAGCAGTTACGGCGGGACAGATACGCAGTATTTT.

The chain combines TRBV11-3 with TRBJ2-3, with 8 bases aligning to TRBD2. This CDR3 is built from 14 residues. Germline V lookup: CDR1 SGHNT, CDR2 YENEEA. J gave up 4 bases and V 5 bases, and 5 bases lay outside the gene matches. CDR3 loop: CASSPREGADTQYF. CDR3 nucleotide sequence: TGTGCCAGCAGCCCTCGGGAGGGCGCAGATACGCAGTATTTT. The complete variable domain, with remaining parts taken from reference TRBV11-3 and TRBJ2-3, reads EAGVVQSPRYKIIEKKQPVAFWCNPISGHNTLYWYLQNLGQGPELLIRYENEEAVDDSQLPKDRFSAERLKGVDSTLKIQPAELGDSAVYLCASSPREGADTQYFGPGTRLTVL.

Written as DNA, the CDR3 is TGTGCCAGCAGCGCTACAGGGGGAGGCTATGGCTACACCTTC. This codes for CASSATGGGYGYTF. The chain carries TRBV9 and TRBJ1-2; 8 bases fit TRBD1. V lost 3 bases and J lost 4; bases outside the gene matches: 5. The CDR3 loop spans 14 amino acids. The germline V gene encodes CDR1 SGDLS and CDR2 YYNGEE. The full variable domain, rest sourced from reference TRBV9 and TRBJ1-2, is DSGVTQTPKHLITATGQRVTLRCSPRSGDLSVYWYQQSLDQGLQFLIQYYNGEERAKGNILERFSAQQFPDLHSELNLSSLELGDSALYFCASSATGGGYGYTFGSGTRLTVV.